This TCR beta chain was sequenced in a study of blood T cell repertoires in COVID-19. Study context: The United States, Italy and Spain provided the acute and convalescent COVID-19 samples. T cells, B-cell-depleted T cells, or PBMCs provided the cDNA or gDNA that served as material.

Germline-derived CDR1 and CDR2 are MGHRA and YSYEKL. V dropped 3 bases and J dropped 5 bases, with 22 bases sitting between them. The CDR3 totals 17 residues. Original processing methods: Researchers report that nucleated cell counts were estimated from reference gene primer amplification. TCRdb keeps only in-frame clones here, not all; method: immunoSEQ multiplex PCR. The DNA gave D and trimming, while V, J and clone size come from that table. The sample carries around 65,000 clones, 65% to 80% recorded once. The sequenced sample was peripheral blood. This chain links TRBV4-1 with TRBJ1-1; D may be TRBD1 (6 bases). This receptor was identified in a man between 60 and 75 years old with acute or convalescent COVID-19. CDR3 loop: CASSQPVGGGAGTEAFF. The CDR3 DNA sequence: TGCGCCAGCAGCCAGCCAGTTGGTGGGGGGGCTGGTACTGAAGCTTTCTTT.